Listed below are T cell receptor beta chains from one sample, sequenced in a study of T cells expressing NK-cell markers. TCRdb reprocessed the 5' RACE reads; each CDR3 protein has one entry and no DNA is given. This table holds just under 150,000 distinct CDR3 sequences. Sequenced: blood T cells: a sorted CD56 or NKG2C T cell subset, CD4+ or CD8+ T cells, or bulk PBMC T cells (not recorded which). The source of these receptors is a man aged 18 to 29 in good health. The CDR3 runs from the conserved cysteine through the conserved F or W.

CASSLAGLAGVNEQFF	TRBJ2-1	TRBV13
CASSVHQEQFF	TRBJ2-1	TRBV2
CASSLETGAYTEAFF	TRBJ1-1	TRBV5-1
CASLSPLRETQYF	TRBJ2-5	TRBV5-6
CASSYAQGTNSYNEQFF	TRBJ2-1	TRBV27
CASSLRVETQYF	TRBJ2-5	TRBV5-5
CSVGPSTYEQYF	TRBJ2-7	TRBV29-1
CASSQPSTSPGEQFF	TRBJ2-1	TRBV4-2
CASSPIEGYGYTF	TRBJ1-2	TRBV12-3/TRBV12-4
CASTTVTGGNEQFF	TRBJ2-1	TRBV4-1
CSVSGSYYNEQFF	TRBJ2-1	TRBV29-1